Listed here are 16 T cell receptor beta chains from one sample, sequenced in a study of T cell changes during pregnancy in multiple sclerosis. Clones were read by immunoSEQ multiplex PCR, and TCRdb kept only the in-frame ones, dropping some. Of 45,000 to 70,000 clones in the sample, over 80% were seen once. This material consisted of CD4+ T cells from peripheral blood mononuclear cells, taken after pregnancy. The receptor set was obtained from a female donor in good health, enrolled as a control in a pregnancy study.

V is TRBV6-5 and J is TRBJ1-6, with D hard to call. The V end lost 7 bases, the J end lost 0 bases, and 10 bases lay between the germline ends. This CDR3 is built from 15 residues. Germline loops: CDR1 MNHEY, CDR2 SVGAGI. The CDR3: CASNRGYSYNSPLHF. Written as DNA, the CDR3 is TGTGCCAGCAATAGAGGCTACTCCTATAATTCACCCCTCCACTTT.

The DNA for the CDR3 is TGTGCCAGCAGCTACGATACAGGGAGCTCTGGAAACACCATATATTTT. Translated, it gives CASSYDTGSSGNTIYF. J is TRBJ1-3 and V is TRBV14; D possibly corresponds to TRBD1 (6 bases). Germline V gives CDR1 SGHDN, CDR2 FVKESK. This CDR3 has 16 residues. Trimming cost V 5 bases and J 0 bases, with 14 bases left between them.

The chain joins TRBV4-2 to TRBJ2-2; 8 bases fit TRBD1. CDR1 is LGHNA, CDR2 YNFKEQ, per germline. The CDR3 sequence is 15 residues long. V was clipped by 3 bases and J by 6 bases; unmatched bases: 6. Here the CDR3 DNA reads TGTGCCAGCAGCCACCTGGACAGGGTTCCCGGGGAGCTGTTTTTT. It codes for CASSHLDRVPGELFF.

The J gene is TRBJ1-1, the V gene TRBV27, with D possibly matching TRBD1 (6 bases). This CDR3 spans 13 amino acids. Trimming took 8 bases from V and 5 from J, leaving 15 bases between them. Germline lookup yields CDR1 MNHEY and CDR2 SMNVEV (reference sequence). The CDR3 nucleotides read TGTGCCAGCCGACCCGGGACACCGACTGAAGCTTTCTTT. It encodes CASRPGTPTEAFF.

The chain combines TRBV9 with TRBJ1-2, with D possibly TRBD1 on 6 matching bases. The CDR3 has 13 amino acids. Trimming took 3 bases from V and 6 from J, leaving 12 bases between them. Germline V gives CDR1 SGDLS, CDR2 YYNGEE. CDR3 amino acids: CASSARGGDGYTF. CDR3 bases: TGTGCCAGCAGCGCCAGGGGAGGGGATGGCTACACCTTC.

This chain links TRBV10-1 with TRBJ1-2, with TRBD1 matching over 8 bases. The CDR3 spans 16 residues. V lost 7 bases and J lost 4; bases outside the gene matches: 14. CDR1 and CDR2 (germline): WNHNN, SYGVQD (reference sequence). The CDR3 region has the DNA TGCGCCAGCACCTCCCCCCGTAGGACAGGGTGCTATGGCTACACCTTC. As protein: CASTSPRRTGCYGYTF.

V gene TRBV7-9 combines with J gene TRBJ1-4; 10 positions agree with TRBD1. Germline V gene data show CDR1 as SEHNR and CDR2 as FQNEAQ (reference sequence). This CDR3 contains 16 residues. The junction had 7 bases not matched to a gene; V was cut back by 4 bases and J by 5 bases. CDR3 in amino acids: CASSSGQGTRNEKLFF. The CDR3 coding sequence is TGTGCCAGCAGCTCGGGACAGGGGACGCGGAATGAAAAACTGTTTTTT.

The chain recombines TRBV5-1 with TRBJ1-2, with D possibly matching TRBD1 (6 bases). CDR1 and CDR2 from the germline V gene are SGHRS and YFSETQ. The CDR3 has 14 residues. V was trimmed by 0 bases and J by 2 bases, leaving 8 bases between them. The CDR3 DNA sequence: TGCGCCAGCAGCTTGGACAGGGTGAACTATGGCTACACCTTC. This encodes CASSLDRVNYGYTF.

The genes are TRBV4-3 and TRBJ2-6, with TRBD2 as a possible D gene (6 bases). The V end was cut by 6 bases, the J end by 0 bases, with 9 bases between. CDR3 size: 15 residues. CDR1 and CDR2 from the germline V gene are LGHNA and YSLEER. The CDR3 DNA sequence: TGCGCCAGCAGAGGAGGGTACTCTGGGGCCAACGTCCTGACTTTC. Residues: CASRGGYSGANVLTF.

This chain joins TRBV6-5 and TRBJ1-6; D uncertain. CDR1 is MNHEY and CDR2 is SVGAGI in the germline V gene. CDR3 length: 11 amino acids. V was shortened by 6 bases and J by 18 bases, with 15 bases between the two germline ends. CDR3 protein: CASRGGPVAHF. The CDR3 region has the DNA TGTGCCAGCAGGGGAGGCCCGGTAGCCCACTTT.

This chain joins TRBV28 and TRBJ1-2; D gene unclear. The CDR3 is 14 residues long. Germline V gene lookup returns CDR1 MDHEN and CDR2 SYDVKM. V lost 4 bases and J lost 8, with 17 bases in between. CDR3 bases: TGTGCCAGCAGTTCCGGGCCGAGGGTAAGGGGCTACACCTTC. This translates into CASSSGPRVRGYTF.

This chain links TRBV13 with TRBJ2-7; TRBD2 might be the D (6 bases). CDR3 length: 18 amino acids. Trimming took 5 bases from V and 0 from J, leaving 23 bases between them. CDR1 PRHDT and CDR2 FYEKMQ come from the germline V gene (reference sequence). CDR3 sequence reads: CASSPRSSGRKASYEQYF. The CDR3 DNA reads TGTGCCAGCAGCCCGAGGTCCAGCGGGCGTAAAGCCTCCTACGAGCAGTACTTC.

This clone showed up just once. The J gene is TRBJ2-5, the V gene TRBV7-2; TRBD2 agrees at 7 bases. Trimming removed 3 bases from V and 4 bases from J; junction bases left unmatched: 5. In germline, CDR1 is SGHTA, CDR2 FQGNSA. CDR3 size: 14 residues. CDR3 residues: CASSLSGARETQYF. CDR3 bases: TGTGCCAGCAGCTTGAGCGGGGCCAGAGAGACCCAGTACTTC.

The chain couples TRBV14 to TRBJ1-1, with D tentatively TRBD1 (5 bases). V gave up 2 bases and J gave up 6 bases, with 10 bases separating them. The germline gives CDR1 SGHDN, CDR2 FVKESK. The CDR3 has 13 amino acids. The CDR3 bases are TGTGCCAGCAGCCAAAACGGGGGTTCTGAAGCTTTCTTT. It is translated as CASSQNGGSEAFF.

This sequence joins TRBV6-1 and TRBJ1-2; D is possibly TRBD1 (5 bases). CDR1 and CDR2 from the germline V gene are MNHNS and SASEGT. The CDR3 is made up of 13 amino acids. Trimming cost V 7 bases and J 4 bases, with 13 bases left between them. The CDR3 loop reads CASTGQVGYGYTF. CDR3 sequence (DNA): TGTGCCAGCACTGGACAAGTGGGCTATGGCTACACCTTC.

This chain connects TRBV28 to TRBJ1-1; no definite D call. Germline assignment: CDR1 MDHEN and CDR2 SYDVKM. This CDR3 is built from 16 residues. Trimming took 1 base from V and 2 from J, leaving 14 bases between them. CDR3 protein: CASSLLGPVRNTEAFF. CDR3 bases: TGTGCCAGCAGTTTATTGGGCCCTGTCAGAAACACTGAAGCTTTCTTT.